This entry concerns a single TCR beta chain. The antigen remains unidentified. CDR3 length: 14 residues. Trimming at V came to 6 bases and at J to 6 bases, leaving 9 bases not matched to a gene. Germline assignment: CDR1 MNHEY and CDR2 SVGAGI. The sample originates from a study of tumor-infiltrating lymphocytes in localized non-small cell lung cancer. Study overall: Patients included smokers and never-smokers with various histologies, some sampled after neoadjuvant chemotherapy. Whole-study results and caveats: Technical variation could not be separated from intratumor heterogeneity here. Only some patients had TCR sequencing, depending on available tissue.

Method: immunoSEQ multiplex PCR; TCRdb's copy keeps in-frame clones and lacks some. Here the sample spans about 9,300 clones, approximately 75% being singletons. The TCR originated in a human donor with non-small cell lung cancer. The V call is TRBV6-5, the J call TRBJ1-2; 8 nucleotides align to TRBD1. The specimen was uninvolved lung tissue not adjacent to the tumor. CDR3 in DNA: TGTGCCAGCAGCTCTCGGGACAGGAGGAATGGCTACACCTTC. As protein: CASSSRDRRNGYTF.